Below, 23 T cell receptor beta chains from the same sample are listed, as sequenced in a study of shared clonotypes between healthy human individuals. Clones were sequenced by immunoSEQ multiplex PCR, and TCRdb holds only the in-frame ones, with some missing. The table shows over 400,000 clones, with roughly 95% occurring only once. Sequencing input: naive CD4+ T cells sorted from blood. Subset meaning: CD45RA+ positively selected. All receptors come from a young woman in good health.

The chain links TRBV19 to TRBJ2-5; TRBD2 agrees at 12 bases. The J segment lost 5 bases and the V segment lost 3 bases, leaving 13 bases of the junction unmatched. The CDR3 extends over 18 amino acids. CDR1 and CDR2 from the germline V gene are LNHDA and SQIVND (reference sequence). CDR3 DNA: TGTGCCAGTAGTATGGTCCGGGGACTAGCGGGCCACTTGGAGACCCAGTACTTC. Amino acids: CASSMVRGLAGHLETQYF.

The gene calls are TRBV29-1 and TRBJ2-7, with D possibly being TRBD2 (5 bases). Germline CDR1 SQVTM, CDR2 ANQGSEA. This CDR3 region has 13 residues. V dropped 4 bases and J dropped 6 bases, with 16 bases sitting between them. This CDR3 reads CSVGLSGGLEQYF. CDR3 DNA: TGCAGCGTTGGACTAAGCGGAGGTCTCGAGCAGTACTTC.

The V call is TRBV6-1, the J call TRBJ2-7; the D gene is possibly TRBD1 (6 bases). The CDR3 has 13 amino acids. Per the germline V gene, CDR1 is MNHNS and CDR2 is SASEGT. Trimming took off 6 bases at V and 2 bases at J, with 11 bases between the two ends. CDR3 sequence: CASRWRTAYEQYF. As DNA, the CDR3 is TGTGCCAGCAGATGGAGGACAGCCTACGAGCAGTACTTC.

The genes are TRBV7-6 and TRBJ2-2; tentatively, D is TRBD2 (6 bases). V was shortened by 1 base and J by 7 bases, with 16 bases between the two germline ends. Germline V lookup: CDR1 SGHVS, CDR2 FNYEAQ. This CDR3 is 16 amino acids long. The CDR3 sequence: CASSLELGRVGGELFF. The CDR3, as DNA: TGTGCCAGCAGCTTAGAACTCGGGAGAGTAGGCGGGGAGCTGTTTTTT.

This sequence joins TRBV7-2 and TRBJ2-7; D may be TRBD2 (5 bases). The CDR3 length is 14 residues. Germline assignment: CDR1 SGHTA and CDR2 FQGNSA. The ends were cut back, 1 base at V and 0 bases at J, with 7 bases in the middle. CDR3: CASSLEAGSYEQYF. CDR3 sequence (DNA): TGTGCCAGCAGCTTAGAGGCGGGCTCCTACGAGCAGTACTTC. Looking up the rest from reference TRBV7-2 and TRBJ2-7 gives the full variable domain: GAGVSQSPSNKVTEKGKDVELRCDPISGHTALYWYRQSLGQGLEFLIYFQGNSAPDKSGLPSDRFSAERTGGSVSTLTIQRTQQEDSAVYLCASSLEAGSYEQYFGPGTRLTVT.

This rearrangement joins TRBV5-1 to TRBJ1-2, with no clear D. CDR3 length: 14 residues. Looked up from germline, CDR1 is SGHRS and CDR2 is YFSETQ. The V gene lost 4 bases and the J gene lost 8 bases, with 18 bases spanning the gap. CDR3 in DNA: TGCGCCAGCAGCCTGGAAGAGGCGAATTGGGGCTACACCTTC. Protein: CASSLEEANWGYTF.

The chain's CDR3 is CSVGPSGTDEQYF. The CDR3 bases are TGCAGCGTTGGGCCTAGCGGGACGGACGAGCAGTACTTC. V is TRBV29-1 and J is TRBJ2-7, with 9 bases aligning to TRBD2. This CDR3 has 13 residues. Germline V gene lookup returns CDR1 SQVTM and CDR2 ANQGSEA. Losses at the gene ends were 4 bases for V and 5 bases for J; bases not matched to a gene: 6.

J is TRBJ2-5 and V is TRBV27; weak D call: TRBD1 (6 bases). The end of the DNA aligns better with TRBJ2-7, so the J call may be wrong. The CDR3 spans 13 residues. Germline assignment: CDR1 MNHEY and CDR2 SMNVEV (reference sequence). The CDR3 reads CASSSRDKYEQYF. The CDR3 DNA sequence: TGTGCCAGCAGTTCCCGGGACAAGTACGAGCAGTACTTC.

This chain uses TRBV27 with TRBJ1-4, with 8 bases identical to TRBD1. The length of the CDR3 is 14 residues. Germline CDR1 reads MNHEY; CDR2 reads SMNVEV (reference sequence). V trimming: 5 bases; J trimming: 11 bases; junction bases outside the gene matches: 10. The CDR3 sequence is CASSKDRDLPKLFF. The DNA for the CDR3 is TGTGCCAGCAGTAAGGACAGGGATCTTCCTAAACTGTTTTTT.

The genes are TRBV28 and TRBJ2-1, with 7 bases that match TRBD2. The CDR3 spans 15 residues. J was trimmed by 7 bases and V by 8 bases; bases with no gene match: 14. CDR1 and CDR2 from the germline V gene are MDHEN and SYDVKM. Here the CDR3 reads CASLSSGGSGNEQFF. The CDR3 nucleotides read TGTGCCAGCCTATCTAGTGGCGGGAGTGGGAATGAGCAGTTCTTC.

The gene calls are TRBV7-2 and TRBJ1-2; D perhaps matches TRBD1 (5 bases). The CDR3 is 15 amino acids. Germline CDR1 and CDR2: SGHTA and FQGNSA. V dropped 4 bases and J dropped 4 bases, with 16 bases sitting between them. The CDR3 spells CASSSYRDVGYGYTF. The CDR3 DNA reads TGTGCCAGCAGCTCCTACCGGGACGTGGGCTATGGCTACACCTTC.

This rearrangement joins TRBV27 to TRBJ2-3; 9 positions match TRBD2. CDR3 size: 17 residues. V shed 7 bases, J shed 2 bases, and the junction held 13 bases outside the gene matches. In germline, CDR1 is MNHEY, CDR2 SMNVEV (reference sequence). The CDR3 protein is CASKGRAGGPPTDTQYF. The CDR3 nucleotides are TGTGCCAGCAAGGGCCGGGCGGGAGGGCCTCCCACAGATACGCAGTATTTT.

V and J are TRBV19 and TRBJ2-3; 13 nucleotides match TRBD2. The CDR3 is made up of 15 amino acids. The junction had 2 bases not matched to a gene; V was cut back by 4 bases and J by 4 bases. Germline V CDR1 and CDR2: LNHDA, SQIVND (reference sequence). CDR3 protein: CASSSGLAGADTQYF. CDR3 sequence (DNA): TGTGCCAGTAGTAGCGGACTAGCGGGAGCAGATACGCAGTATTTT.

The chain couples TRBV19 to TRBJ2-3; 9 nucleotides match TRBD1. The ends lost 6 bases at V and 1 base at J; junction bases unmatched: 8. Germline values: CDR1 LNHDA, CDR2 SQIVND (reference sequence). The CDR3 runs to 16 residues. The CDR3 reads CASSPGQGYGTDTQYF. The CDR3 DNA is TGTGCCAGTAGCCCCGGACAGGGGTATGGCACAGATACGCAGTATTTT.

Note on this clone: The identical CDR3 is also encoded by other nucleotide sequences in the sample. The genes are TRBV4-1 and TRBJ2-3, with TRBD2 matching 7 bases. The ends lost 1 base at V and 4 bases at J; junction bases unmatched: 5. The CDR3 totals 15 residues. Germline CDR1 MGHRA, CDR2 YSYEKL. The CDR3 DNA reads as TGCGCCAGCAGCCAAGGACTAGCCGGTGCAGATACGCAGTATTTT. Amino acids: CASSQGLAGADTQYF.

The chain uses TRBV19 and TRBJ1-1, with D possibly being TRBD1 (5 bases). Germline CDR1 LNHDA, CDR2 SQIVND (reference sequence). V was pared by 3 bases and J by 1 base, with 9 bases between. This CDR3 comprises 14 residues. CDR3 sequence: CASSIPRANTEAFF. The CDR3 nucleotides read TGTGCCAGTAGTATCCCCAGGGCGAACACTGAAGCTTTCTTT.

V gene TRBV5-1 combines with J gene TRBJ2-1; TRBD2 agrees at 13 bases. Trimming at V came to 6 bases and at J to 8 bases, leaving 8 bases not matched to a gene. From germline, CDR1 is SGHRS and CDR2 YFSETQ. This CDR3 is 15 amino acids long. The CDR3 coding sequence is TGCGCCAGCACCCGGACTAGCGGGAGTTGGGATGAGCAGTTCTTC. It is translated as CASTRTSGSWDEQFF.

V gene TRBV25-1 combines with J gene TRBJ1-2; D is possibly TRBD1 (6 bases). With 4 bases removed from V and 3 bases from J, the gap between germline ends came to 15 bases. Germline V lookup: CDR1 MGHDK, CDR2 SYGVNS. This CDR3 contains 15 residues. CDR3 sequence: CASSGTSGADYGYTF. CDR3 in DNA: TGTGCCAGCAGTGGTACTTCAGGGGCTGACTATGGCTACACCTTC.

The chain links TRBV18 to TRBJ1-2; 9 nucleotides align to TRBD1. The CDR3 covers 16 residues. J gave up 4 bases and V 5 bases, and 11 bases lay outside the gene matches. CDR1 and CDR2 (germline): KGHSH, LQKENI. The CDR3, as DNA: TGTGCCAGCTCATCCACGTGGGACAGGGCATCCTATGGCTACACCTTC. Encoded protein: CASSSTWDRASYGYTF.

CDR3 sequence reads: CASRHGTGGLEQFF. Here the CDR3 DNA reads TGTGCCAGCAGACACGGGACAGGGGGCCTCGAGCAGTTCTTC. The chain joins TRBV6-5 to TRBJ2-1; TRBD1 aligns across 12 bases. Germline V gene sequence: CDR1 MNHEY, CDR2 SVGAGI. The ends lost 6 bases at V and 10 bases at J; junction bases unmatched: 7. This CDR3 comprises 14 residues.

This clone was observed once. This sequence joins TRBV6-5 and TRBJ2-1; 8 bases agree with TRBD2. V lost 6 bases and J lost 10; bases outside the gene matches: 8. The CDR3 covers 13 residues. Germline loops: CDR1 MNHEY, CDR2 SVGAGI. The CDR3 DNA reads TGTGCCAGCAGAAGGACGGGAGGGGGGGAGCAGTTCTTC. Translated, it gives CASRRTGGGEQFF.

This clone was seen just once. This chain connects TRBV7-6 to TRBJ1-1; D might be TRBD1 (5 bases). CDR1 is SGHVS, CDR2 FNYEAQ, per germline. The CDR3 spans 14 residues. V was pared by 7 bases and J by 4 bases, with 16 bases between. CDR3 protein: CASTNGDGSTEAFF. The CDR3 DNA is TGTGCCAGCACCAACGGGGACGGGAGCACTGAAGCTTTCTTT. Full variable domain (outside the CDR3, taken from reference TRBV7-6 and TRBJ1-1): GAGVSQSPRYKVTKRGQDVALRCDPISGHVSLYWYRQALGQGPEFLTYFNYEAQQDKSGLPNDRFSAERPEGSISTLTIQRTEQRDSAMYRCASTNGDGSTEAFFGQGTRLTVV.

The gene calls are TRBV5-4 and TRBJ2-2; 10 positions agree with TRBD2. CDR3 size: 17 residues. Trimming took 4 bases from V and 1 from J; bases not matched to a gene: 7. Germline CDR1 and CDR2: SGHNT and YYREEE (reference sequence). The CDR3 is CASSRTPSGRNTGELFF. The CDR3 DNA follows: TGTGCCAGCAGCCGAACGCCTAGCGGGAGGAACACCGGGGAGCTGTTTTTT.